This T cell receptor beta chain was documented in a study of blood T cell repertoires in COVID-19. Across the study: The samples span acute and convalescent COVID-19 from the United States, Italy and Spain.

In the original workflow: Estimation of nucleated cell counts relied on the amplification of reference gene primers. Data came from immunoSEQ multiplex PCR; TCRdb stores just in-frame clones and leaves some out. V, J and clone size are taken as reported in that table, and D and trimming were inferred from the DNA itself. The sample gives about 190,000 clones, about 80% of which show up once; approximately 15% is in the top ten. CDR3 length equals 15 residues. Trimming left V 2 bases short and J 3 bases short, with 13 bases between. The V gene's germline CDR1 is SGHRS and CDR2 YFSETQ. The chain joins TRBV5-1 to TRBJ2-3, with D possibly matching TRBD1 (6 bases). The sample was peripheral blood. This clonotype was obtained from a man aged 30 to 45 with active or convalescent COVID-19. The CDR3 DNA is TGCGCCAGCAGCTTAGACAGGCTTGGGACAGATACGCAGTATTTT. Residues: CASSLDRLGTDTQYF.